The 11 T cell receptor beta chains listed next were all sequenced from one sample in a study of T cell responses to AZD1222 COVID-19 vaccine. Method: immunoSEQ multiplex PCR; TCRdb's copy keeps in-frame clones and lacks some. The sample contains around 140,000 clones, more than 90% of which appear only once. Sequenced here: peripheral blood, sampled on day 0 of AZD1222 vaccination. These receptor sequences come from an adult in good health.

In this sample, this clone turned up once. This rearrangement joins TRBV2 to TRBJ2-3; 14 bases align to TRBD2. V trimming: 10 bases; J trimming: 5 bases; junction bases outside the gene matches: 17. The CDR3 has 18 residues. From germline, CDR1 is SNHLY and CDR2 FYNNEI. This CDR3 is CAIHRTSGRPSSRDTQYF. CDR3 DNA: TGTGCCATACATAGGACTAGCGGGAGGCCCTCCTCTAGAGATACGCAGTATTTT.

The J gene is TRBJ2-5, the V gene TRBV9; D is unclear. Trimming cost V 4 bases and J 2 bases, with 9 bases left between them. The CDR3 totals 13 residues. Looked up from germline, CDR1 is SGDLS and CDR2 is YYNGEE. CDR3 DNA: TGTGCCAGCAGCCCAATGCCGCAAGAGACCCAGTACTTC. Amino acid sequence: CASSPMPQETQYF.

The chain is built from TRBV3-1 (or the pseudogene TRBV3-2) and TRBJ1-1; possibly TRBD1 for D (5 bases). Germline CDR1 is LGHDT and CDR2 is YNNKEL (reference sequence). The length of the CDR3 is 14 residues. V lost 0 bases to trimming and J lost 10 bases, with 15 bases between them. The CDR3 spells CASSQDIRGVGAFF. CDR3 DNA sequence: TGTGCCAGCAGCCAAGATATCCGAGGGGTCGGAGCTTTCTTT.

The V and J genes are TRBV3-1 (or the pseudogene TRBV3-2) and TRBJ1-2; a possible D gene is TRBD1 (5 bases). The germline gives CDR1 LGHDT, CDR2 YNNKEL (reference sequence). V was clipped by 2 bases and J by 2 bases, with 9 bases between them. CDR3 length: 14 amino acids. The CDR3 sequence is CASSQLGPNYGYTF. CDR3 sequence (DNA): TGTGCCAGCAGCCAATTGGGACCGAACTATGGCTACACCTTC.

For the CDR3, the DNA is TGTGCCACCAGCAGAGATCGAGACGGTCCTAATGAGCAGTTCTTC. Translating gives CATSRDRDGPNEQFF. The chain carries TRBV15 and TRBJ2-1; D ambiguous. CDR1 and CDR2 from the germline V gene are LNHNV and YYDKDF (reference sequence). The CDR3 contains 15 residues. V lost 0 bases and J 7 bases, leaving 13 bases between the germline ends.

This chain uses TRBV2 with TRBJ1-2; a weak D match, TRBD1 (6 bases). This CDR3 contains 16 residues. Trimming left V 2 bases short and J 2 bases short, with 15 bases between. CDR1 is SNHLY, CDR2 FYNNEI, per germline. CDR3 region: CASSEMGGQNNYGYTF. The CDR3 DNA is TGTGCCAGCAGTGAAATGGGGGGACAAAACAACTATGGCTACACCTTC.

This clone was seen a single time. The chain employs TRBV7-9 and TRBJ1-1, with 10 positions matching TRBD1. Germline loops: CDR1 SEHNR, CDR2 FQNEAQ (reference sequence). Germline trimming cut 6 bases from V and 1 base from J; bases unmatched to any gene: 8. This CDR3 comprises 16 residues. CDR3 in DNA: TGTGCCAGCAGAGTGGGACAGGGGATGAGGAACACTGAAGCTTTCTTT. Its protein product is CASRVGQGMRNTEAFF.

The chain is built from TRBV7-2 and TRBJ2-5; 15 positions agree with TRBD2. The CDR3 consists of 17 residues. V lost 3 bases and J lost 0; bases outside the gene matches: 2. The germline gives CDR1 SGHTA, CDR2 FQGNSA. The CDR3 reads CASSLGTSGGNQETQYF. CDR3 nucleotides: TGTGCCAGCAGCTTGGGGACTAGCGGGGGGAACCAAGAGACCCAGTACTTC.

CDR3 protein: CASSVRRGGGQETQYF. The CDR3 bases are TGTGCCAGCAGCGTACGGCGGGGGGGCGGCCAAGAGACCCAGTACTTC. This chain connects TRBV9 to TRBJ2-5; 9 nucleotides agree with TRBD2. CDR1 and CDR2 (germline): SGDLS, YYNGEE. J gave up 1 base and V 1 base, and 5 bases lay outside the gene matches. This CDR3 contains 16 residues.

This clone appeared a few times. The gene calls are TRBV12-5 and TRBJ2-5, with 8 bases lining up with TRBD2. CDR3 length equals 15 residues. V lost 3 bases and J lost 0; bases outside the gene matches: 3. Germline V gene lookup returns CDR1 LGHNT and CDR2 FRNRAP. The CDR3 DNA reads as TGTGCTAGTGGTTTCGAGCGGGGGTACCAAGAGACCCAGTACTTC. Protein: CASGFERGYQETQYF.

The chain links TRBV9 to TRBJ1-2; 8 bases map to TRBD1. The CDR3 length is 12 residues. Germline lookup yields CDR1 SGDLS and CDR2 YYNGEE. V shed 1 base, J shed 13 bases, and the junction held 6 bases outside the gene matches. CDR3 DNA: TGTGCCAGCAGCGTATCCAGGGGGCTTCCCACCTTC. Its translation: CASSVSRGLPTF.